This T cell receptor beta chain appears in the sequencing data of a study of T cell clonality in common variable immunodeficiency (dated by TCRdb to the mid-2010s). Overall results and qualifications from the work: The authors noted that sequencing repertoires of T cell subpopulations would be needed to clarify what caused the increased clonality in CVID. Correlations of repertoire features with clinical complications were constrained by heterogeneity among patients within the CVID cohort. Increased TCRbeta clonality was found in CVID subjects compared with healthy controls (t-test p = 0.018), with the increase being most characteristic of about a third of subjects. CVID subjects shared fewer TCRbeta clones with each other than healthy controls did (p < 0.0001). Even though DNA input was the same, control samples had an average of about 89,000 unique sequences each, compared with approximately 30,000 in CVID samples. CVID TCRbeta sequences were reported to have fewer deletions and N-nucleotide insertions and to lack highly modified clones with 13 or more V deletions.

Predominantly Caucasian heritage was noted among both the CVID patients and the healthy controls. Heparinized peripheral whole blood samples of about 4.5 to 9 ml were collected from each donor. Genomic DNA from adults with common variable immune deficiency (CVID) and from healthy adult controls was the source for sequencing TCRbeta CDR3 repertoires. A total of some 22 healthy adult volunteers (about 12 female and 10 or so male; age range about 23 to 75 years, mean age approximately 34) were included in the control group. Diluted blood was subjected to density centrifugation over Hypaque 1077 or Ficoll-Paque for isolation of peripheral blood mononuclear cells. Genomic DNA was extracted from unsorted mononuclear cells by Qiagen column purification or by a centrifugation-based method. This clone occurred many times. The antigen this receptor binds is unknown. Read coverage stops 3 residues before the CDR3 terminus; the germline J gene supplies the remainder.

V sheds 1 base and J sheds 8 bases, leaving 11 bases between their ends. There are 13 amino acids in the CDR3, from cysteine to phenylalanine inclusive. Shown are 30 bases from within the CDR3, in frame from base 1. CDR1 and CDR2 (DFQATT, SNEGSKA) derive from the germline V gene (reference sequence). Equivalent amounts of genomic DNA from CVID and control samples were used as sequencing input. For every sample, a 60 bp segment covering the rearranged TCRbeta CDR3 region was amplified and then sequenced. The immunoSEQ assay, a bias-corrected multiplex PCR combined with high-throughput sequencing, was used for TCRbeta amplification. Per the original workflow: Each unique nucleotide sequence was treated as a clone and annotated with V, D and J genes, copy number and frequency. Sequences were labeled productive if in frame, and non-productive if out of frame or containing stop codons. Clonality was calculated from Shannon's entropy as previously described. The predicted amino acid sequences of productive clones were used to derive the mean CDR3 Kyte-Doolittle hydropathy. Scaled V gene usage was hierarchically clustered using Manhattan distance and complete linkage with the R hclust function. Sharing of clones by CDR3 amino acid sequence was evaluated through resampling of 12 repertoires per group over 100 rounds. Repertoires were searched for approximately 70 published EBV-specific and 245 published CMV-specific TCRbeta sequences. After two CVID samples that produced fewer than 10,000 sequences were dropped from the analysis, 42 CVID repertoires remained. Not all clones reach the TCRdb copy of this immuneACCESS table, which keeps in-frame sequences only. Checked studies attribute under half of the gap to unresolved V genes and leave the rest unexplained. V and J calls and clone size are as listed in that table; D and trimming were resolved from the DNA. For this sample, 50,000 to 60,000 clones are listed, none of them singletons. The ten largest clones add up to roughly 1.8% of the sample.

This clonotype was obtained from a person aged 18 to 75 in good health. Material for sequencing was peripheral blood mononuclear cells. The V gene is TRBV20-1 and the J gene is TRBJ1-4; the D region possibly corresponds to TRBD1 (6 bases align). The CDR3 region: CSARGTATEKLFF. The part of the CDR3 DNA that was read is TGCAGTGCTAGAGGGACAGCCACCGAAAAA.